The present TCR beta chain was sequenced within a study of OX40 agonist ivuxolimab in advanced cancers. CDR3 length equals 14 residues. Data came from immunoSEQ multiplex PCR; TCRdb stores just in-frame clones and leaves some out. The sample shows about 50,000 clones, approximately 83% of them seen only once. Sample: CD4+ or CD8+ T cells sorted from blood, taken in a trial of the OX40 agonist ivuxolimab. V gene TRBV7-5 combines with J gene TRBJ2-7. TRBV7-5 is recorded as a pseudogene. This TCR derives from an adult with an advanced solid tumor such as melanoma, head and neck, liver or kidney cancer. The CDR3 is CALRVLRALYEQYF. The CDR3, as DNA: TGTGCCCTAAGAGTTCTACGGGCCCTCTACGAGCAGTACTTC.